The 32 T cell receptor beta chains given below trace back to one sample, sequenced in a study of siplizumab effects on memory and regulatory T cells. This table comes from immunoSEQ multiplex PCR, and its TCRdb copy is limited to in-frame clones, with some not included. The sample has about 120,000 clones, roughly 94% seen once. Input material: non-Treg CD4+ T cells sorted from blood. The receptors shown here come from a human donor in good health.

This clone was recorded a few times. The V gene is TRBV10-1, the J gene TRBJ2-3; D gene ambiguous. The CDR3 consists of 14 residues. Trimming shortened V by 6 bases and J by 4 bases, and 14 bases separated the two germline ends. Germline values: CDR1 WNHNN, CDR2 SYGVQD (reference sequence). The DNA for the CDR3 is TGCGCCAGCAGGACTCCGCTATTGCCAGATACGCAGTATTTT. It is translated as CASRTPLLPDTQYF.

J is TRBJ2-1 and V is TRBV11-2; the D is unclear. The CDR3 has 12 residues. V was cut by 1 base and J by 15 bases, with 13 bases left in between. Germline V CDR1 and CDR2: SGHAT, FQNNGV. CDR3 sequence (DNA): TGTGCCAGCAGCTTAGCCCGTGGCTGGCTGTTCTTC. Amino acid sequence: CASSLARGWLFF.

The chain combines TRBV7-8 with TRBJ2-7, with D unresolved. The V end was cut by 4 bases, the J end by 4 bases, with 11 bases between. The germline V gene encodes CDR1 SGHVS and CDR2 FQNEAQ. This CDR3 comprises 13 residues. CDR3 in amino acids: CASSYGPDYEQYF. CDR3 DNA: TGTGCCAGCAGCTACGGACCAGATTACGAGCAGTACTTC.

J is TRBJ2-2 and V is TRBV19; 10 bases fit TRBD2. Unmatched junction bases numbered 11, after V lost 6 bases and J lost 7 bases. The CDR3 is made up of 16 amino acids. Germline V CDR1 and CDR2: LNHDA, SQIVND (reference sequence). CDR3: CASSLTLAGAGGELFF. The DNA for the CDR3 is TGTGCCAGTAGCCTAACCCTAGCGGGGGCAGGCGGGGAGCTGTTTTTT.

The chain carries TRBV9 and TRBJ1-1; possible D gene TRBD1, 5 bases. The CDR3 extends over 14 amino acids. The ends were cut back, 3 bases at V and 4 bases at J, with 13 bases in the middle. The germline V gene encodes CDR1 SGDLS and CDR2 YYNGEE. CDR3 sequence reads: CASSGSGMFTEAFF. The CDR3 region has the DNA TGTGCCAGCAGCGGATCAGGGATGTTCACTGAAGCTTTCTTT.

The chain recombines TRBV5-6 with TRBJ2-3; 9 bases fit TRBD1. Germline-derived CDR1 and CDR2 are SGHDT and YYEEEE. With V trimmed by 4 bases and J by 3 bases, 9 bases remained unmatched. CDR3 size: 16 residues. The CDR3, as DNA: TGTGCCAGCAGCACCACTCCGGGACAGGGAACAGATACGCAGTATTTT. It encodes CASSTTPGQGTDTQYF.

This rearrangement joins TRBV10-3 to TRBJ2-1, with a possible D match to TRBD1 (6 bases). V lost 0 bases and J 6 bases, leaving 15 bases between the germline ends. This CDR3 spans 16 amino acids. The germline CDR1 and CDR2 sequences are ENHRY and SYGVKD. The CDR3 DNA reads TGTGCCATCAGTGAGTCGGAGGCAGGGGTCGGCAATGAGCAGTTCTTC. Protein product: CAISESEAGVGNEQFF.

The CDR3 coding sequence is TGTGCCAGCAGCTTAGGACAGGGGGAAGCTGGGGCCAACGTCCTGACTTTC. This gives the protein CASSLGQGEAGANVLTF. The V and J genes are TRBV7-2 and TRBJ2-6; 9 nucleotides agree with TRBD1. Germline loops: CDR1 SGHTA, CDR2 FQGNSA. This CDR3 is 17 amino acids long. With 1 base clipped from V and 2 bases from J, the junction kept 3 bases outside the gene matches.

The chain is built from TRBV7-3 and TRBJ2-1, with D possibly matching TRBD2 (6 bases). The CDR3 spans 17 residues. The germline V and J ends were trimmed by 5 bases and 0 bases, with 17 bases remaining between them. Germline V gene data show CDR1 as SGHTA and CDR2 as FQGTGA. The DNA of the CDR3 is TGTGCCAGCAGCCCACAAGAACTAGCCTCCTCCTACAATGAGCAGTTCTTC. It yields the protein CASSPQELASSYNEQFF.

V is TRBV23-1 and J is TRBJ2-6; possibly TRBD2 for D (5 bases). Being an ORF, TRBV23-1 has a function that is uncertain. Trimming took 4 bases from V and 0 from J, leaving 7 bases between them. The length of the CDR3 is 15 residues. CDR3 region: CASSLGSSGANVLTF. DNA for the CDR3: TGCGCCAGCAGTCTAGGGAGCTCTGGGGCCAACGTCCTGACTTTC.

This chain connects TRBV6-6 to TRBJ2-5; possibly TRBD1 for D (5 bases). V lost 1 base and J 2 bases, leaving 8 bases between the germline ends. The CDR3 contains 14 residues. Germline CDR1 and CDR2: MNHNY and SVGAGI (reference sequence). The CDR3 DNA follows: TGTGCCAGCAGTTACTTCAGACAGCAAGAGACCCAGTACTTC. Translation gives CASSYFRQQETQYF.

This chain uses TRBV18 with TRBJ1-1, with D possibly matching TRBD1 (5 bases). Trimming removed 2 bases from V and 1 base from J, with 20 bases in between. The CDR3 is 18 residues long. Germline V CDR1 and CDR2: KGHSH, LQKENI. The CDR3 DNA is TGTGCCAGCTCACCAATCGCAGTCACGGGACGGCAGAACACTGAAGCTTTCTTT. It codes for CASSPIAVTGRQNTEAFF.

This chain uses TRBV18 with TRBJ2-7; weak D call: TRBD2 (6 bases). The germline V and J ends were trimmed by 3 bases and 7 bases, with 13 bases remaining between them. CDR1 is KGHSH, CDR2 LQKENI, per germline. There are 13 residues in the CDR3. Written as DNA, the CDR3 is TGTGCCAGCTCACCGCGGGACCTGGGGGAGCAGTACTTC. Protein: CASSPRDLGEQYF.

The chain is built from TRBV7-9 and TRBJ1-2, with TRBD1 identical over 8 bases. CDR1 SEHNR and CDR2 FQNEAQ come from the germline V gene (reference sequence). The CDR3 is made up of 15 amino acids. The trim removed 4 bases at V and 5 bases at J, leaving 9 bases unmatched. As DNA, the CDR3 is TGTGCCAGCAGCTACCCGACAGGGGTGTGGTATGGCTACACCTTC. This gives the protein CASSYPTGVWYGYTF.

V usage is TRBV5-8 and J usage is TRBJ1-5; no clear D. This CDR3 spans 13 amino acids. Germline V gene lookup returns CDR1 SGHTS and CDR2 YDEGEE. V was clipped by 0 bases and J by 9 bases, with 10 bases between them. The CDR3 spells CASSLAGSGPQHF. CDR3 DNA: TGTGCCAGCAGCTTGGCCGGATCCGGGCCCCAGCATTTT. Combining the CDR3 with reference TRBV5-8 and TRBJ1-5 gives the whole variable domain EAGVTQSPTHLIKTRGQQATLRCSPISGHTSVYWYQQALGLGLQFLLWYDEGEERNRGNFPPRFSGRQFPNYSSELNVNALELEDSALYLCASSLAGSGPQHFGDGTRLSIL.

The genes are TRBV29-1 and TRBJ1-4; tentative D call: TRBD1 (5 bases). Per germline, CDR1 SQVTM and CDR2 ANQGSEA. Trimming took 4 bases from V and 7 from J, leaving 13 bases between them. CDR3 length: 13 residues. CDR3 bases: TGCAGCGTTGCTCCCCTGAGGGGTGAAAAACTGTTTTTT. Amino acids: CSVAPLRGEKLFF.

The rearrangement uses TRBV5-1 and TRBJ2-5; possibly TRBD2 for D (7 bases). V shed 0 bases and J shed 5 bases, with 14 bases lying between them. The CDR3 runs to 15 residues. Germline loops: CDR1 SGHRS, CDR2 YFSETQ. CDR3 coding DNA: TGCGCCAGCAGCTTGGAAGGGGGGGCGAGGGAGACCCAGTACTTC. It translates to CASSLEGGARETQYF.

V gene TRBV6-1 combines with J gene TRBJ1-2; D might be TRBD1 (6 bases). CDR1 is MNHNS and CDR2 is SASEGT in the germline V gene. The CDR3 extends over 13 amino acids. Trimming stripped 2 bases from V and 8 bases from J, with 12 bases between. CDR3: CASSESQGYGYTF. CDR3 DNA sequence: TGTGCCAGCAGTGAAAGCCAGGGGTACGGCTACACCTTC.

The chain links TRBV4-2 to TRBJ2-7; 10 bases agree with TRBD1. The CDR3 is 14 amino acids. V trimming: 3 bases; J trimming: 6 bases; junction bases outside the gene matches: 5. Germline CDR1 and CDR2: LGHNA and YNFKEQ. CDR3 sequence: CASSQRGQGVEQYF. CDR3 sequence (DNA): TGTGCCAGCAGCCAGCGCGGACAGGGGGTCGAGCAGTACTTC.

The V call is TRBV5-1, the J call TRBJ2-7, with D perhaps matching TRBD2 (5 bases). This CDR3 has 14 residues. Germline assignment: CDR1 SGHRS and CDR2 YFSETQ. With 1 base removed from V and 3 bases from J, the gap between germline ends came to 11 bases. CDR3 in DNA: TGCGCCAGCAGCTTGCTACTAGAGAGCTACGAGCAGTACTTC. As protein: CASSLLLESYEQYF.

The rearrangement uses TRBV5-1 and TRBJ1-6; maybe TRBD1 (5 bases). The CDR3 is made up of 17 amino acids. V was shortened by 2 bases and J by 7 bases, with 19 bases between the two germline ends. Germline V lookup: CDR1 SGHRS, CDR2 YFSETQ. CDR3 in DNA: TGCGCCAGCAGCTTTGCGGATCCAGGGCGAATGAATTCACCCCTCCACTTT. Amino acids: CASSFADPGRMNSPLHF.

The V call is TRBV19, the J call TRBJ2-1, with D maybe TRBD2 (5 bases). Per the germline V gene, CDR1 is LNHDA and CDR2 is SQIVND (reference sequence). This CDR3 region has 15 residues. Deletions cut 3 bases from V and 8 bases from J, with 17 bases between. The CDR3 coding sequence is TGTGCCAGTAGTATTGGATCGAGAGCGGCTGATGAGCAGTTCTTC. It is translated as CASSIGSRAADEQFF.

The chain uses TRBV11-3 and TRBJ1-4; 7 bases line up with TRBD1. Germline CDR1 reads SGHNT; CDR2 reads YENEEA. The ends lost 5 bases at V and 3 bases at J; junction bases unmatched: 9. This CDR3 contains 16 residues. CDR3 region: CASSPGLGQPNEKLFF. The CDR3 DNA reads TGTGCCAGCAGCCCAGGACTGGGACAGCCTAATGAAAAACTGTTTTTT.

The chain uses TRBV5-1 and TRBJ1-1; D unclear. Germline values: CDR1 SGHRS, CDR2 YFSETQ. Between the trimmed V and J ends, which lost 0 bases and 1 base, there was a span of 4 bases. The CDR3 runs to 13 residues. In DNA, the CDR3 is TGCGCCAGCAGCTTGGTGCGGAACACTGAAGCTTTCTTT. Its translation is CASSLVRNTEAFF.

The chain carries TRBV4-1 and TRBJ2-1; TRBD2 aligns across 16 bases. V dropped 3 bases and J dropped 4; count of bases not matched to a gene: 9. The CDR3 contains 19 residues. Germline V lookup: CDR1 MGHRA, CDR2 YSYEKL. The CDR3 protein is CASSQGTSGGAGWYNEQFF. DNA of the CDR3: TGCGCCAGCAGCCAGGGGACTAGCGGGGGGGCAGGATGGTACAATGAGCAGTTCTTC.

The gene calls are TRBV7-9 and TRBJ1-4; D perhaps matches TRBD1 (5 bases). The V end was cut by 5 bases, the J end by 8 bases, with 12 bases between. The CDR3 has 13 amino acids. Germline CDR1 and CDR2: SEHNR and FQNEAQ (reference sequence). The CDR3 spells CASSLGGWEKLFF. As DNA, the CDR3 is TGTGCCAGCAGCCTCGGGGGGTGGGAAAAACTGTTTTTT.

The gene calls are TRBV6-5 and TRBJ1-1, with 7 bases that match TRBD1. J gave up 3 bases and V 2 bases, and 6 bases lay outside the gene matches. The CDR3 runs to 15 residues. Germline-derived CDR1 and CDR2 are MNHEY and SVGAGI. The CDR3 sequence is CASSYDPGQHTEAFF. CDR3 nucleotides: TGTGCCAGCAGTTACGACCCGGGACAGCACACTGAAGCTTTCTTT.

This chain joins TRBV4-1 and TRBJ1-5; D unresolved. The CDR3 is made up of 18 amino acids. Germline V gene sequence: CDR1 MGHRA, CDR2 YSYEKL. The V gene lost 4 bases and the J gene lost 2 bases, with 21 bases spanning the gap. Here the CDR3 DNA reads TGCGCCAGCAGCCCCCCGACATCGGGCCAACCTGGCAATCAGCCCCAGCATTTT. This translates into CASSPPTSGQPGNQPQHF.

This chain connects TRBV19 to TRBJ2-7, with D maybe TRBD1 (7 bases). Trimming removed 5 bases at V and 4 bases at J, with 9 bases between. The CDR3 length is 12 residues. Germline V gives CDR1 LNHDA, CDR2 SQIVND (reference sequence). Here the CDR3 reads CASSPGGYEQYF. The CDR3, as DNA: TGTGCCAGTAGTCCAGGGGGGTACGAGCAGTACTTC.

This clone was seen only once. The V call is TRBV6-6, the J call TRBJ2-7; D gene unclear. V was trimmed by 8 bases and J by 0 bases, leaving 8 bases between them. Germline V gene data show CDR1 as MNHNY and CDR2 as SVGAGI (reference sequence). This CDR3 has 12 residues. The CDR3 DNA is TGTGCCAGCCGCCGGGCCTCCTACGAGCAGTACTTC. Translating it yields CASRRASYEQYF.

The V gene is TRBV7-2, the J gene TRBJ1-2; TRBD1 agrees at 7 bases. This CDR3 contains 15 residues. The V gene end was trimmed by 5 bases and the J gene end by 4 bases; junction bases not matched to a gene: 10. Germline V gene lookup returns CDR1 SGHTA and CDR2 FQGNSA. The CDR3 loop is CASSAEPSGGYGYTF. The CDR3 DNA follows: TGTGCCAGCAGCGCAGAACCCTCAGGGGGCTATGGCTACACCTTC.

The chain couples TRBV9 to TRBJ1-1; perhaps TRBD1 as D (5 bases). The CDR3 is 13 residues long. Per germline, CDR1 SGDLS and CDR2 YYNGEE. V was trimmed by 4 bases and J by 9 bases, leaving 16 bases between them. CDR3 DNA sequence: TGTGCCAGCAGCCCTCCCGAGTGGGGGAAAGCTTTCTTT. Its protein is CASSPPEWGKAFF.